The clone carrying this TCR beta chain was counted many times. The antigen is unknown. These data are taken from a study of T cell repertoires in cytomegalovirus infection. Across the whole study: Both CMV infection and a matching HLA type were indicated by public TCR beta signatures.

TCRdb reprocessed the reads via MiXCR and lists one record per CDR3 protein. Here the sample spans hundreds of thousands of distinct CDR3 sequences, under 20% being singletons. V trimming: 5 bases; J trimming: 4 bases; junction bases outside the gene matches: 8. The CDR3 is made up of 15 amino acids. Study conclusions and caveats: Ex vivo, HLA-C-restricted CMV-specific TCR beta clonotypes prevailed over the rest of the response. There were carriers of CMV plus the relevant HLA, and cumulative public TCR beta family frequency identified them.

The chain combines TRBV12-3 or TRBV12-4 with TRBJ1-1, with TRBD1 matching over 9 bases. This TCR was sampled from a human donor in good health (CMV status not recorded). Some clones in this sample may be carry-over from other donors' samples. The sequencing sample was made of PBMCs. The CDR3 nucleotides are TGTGCCAGCAGTCCCCGGACAGGGGAGGGCACTGAAGCTTTCTTT. This codes for CASSPRTGEGTEAFF.